This TCR beta chain was sequenced in a study of technical replicates of blood from a few donors. Clones were read by immunoSEQ multiplex PCR, and TCRdb kept only the in-frame ones, dropping some. The sample shows tens of thousands of clones, about 92% of them seen only once. J gave up 3 bases and V 8 bases, and 7 bases lay outside the gene matches. Looked up from germline, CDR1 is SGHVS and CDR2 is FQNEAQ. The CDR3 has 13 amino acids. The receptor's source is a human donor in good health. The source material was T cells isolated from PBMCs. V is TRBV7-8 and J is TRBJ2-7, with 7 bases lining up with TRBD2. The CDR3 sequence is CASASGMYYEQYF. In DNA form, the CDR3 reads TGTGCCAGCGCAAGCGGGATGTACTACGAGCAGTACTTC.